Listed here is a single TCR beta chain. The antigen is unknown. Donors gave about 10 milliliters of peripheral blood apiece. These data originate in a study of blood T cells in healthy people across ages. Study outcomes and limitations: Age showed a roughly linear inverse relationship with TCR beta diversity per million T cells. A strong correlation was found between TCR beta diversity and the percentage of naive T cells.

A J-beta primer mix and a sample-barcoded 5' primer were used in a second PCR of roughly 6 to 12 cycles. TCRdb redid the calling of the 5' RACE reads with MiXCR, one entry per CDR3 protein. The sample contains approximately 350,000 distinct CDR3 sequences, more than 45% of which appear only once. The sample consisted of blood. This receptor was obtained from a man aged 55 to 70 in good health.

The chain's CDR3 is CASTGQQKGETQYF. CDR3 coding DNA: TGTGCCAGTACGGGACAGCAAAAAGGGGAGACCCAGTACTTC. The chain uses TRBV28 and TRBJ2-5, with 7 bases matching TRBD1. Germline V gives CDR1 MDHEN, CDR2 SYDVKM. Trimming took 9 bases from V and 5 from J; bases not matched to a gene: 12. CDR3 length: 14 residues.